A single sample gave rise to the 10 T cell receptor beta chains below, sequenced in a study of shared clonotypes between healthy human individuals. Here immunoSEQ multiplex PCR was the method, and the copy in TCRdb shows in-frame clones only, minus some. The table has fewer than 130,000 clones, approximately 65% seen once. Input material: memory CD8+ T cells sorted from blood. Subset in this sample: CD45RO+ cells pooled with CCR7-negative TemRA cells. The origin of the receptors is a woman in her twenties or thirties in good health.

This clone was seen more than once but under ten times. The chain has TRBV4-1 and TRBJ2-2, with TRBD2 matching over 14 bases. Losses at the gene ends were 1 base for V and 5 bases for J; bases not matched to a gene: 6. The germline V gene has CDR1 MGHRA and CDR2 YSYEKL. This CDR3 has 18 residues. CDR3 sequence reads: CASSQGGLAGVGTGELFF. In DNA form, the CDR3 reads TGCGCCAGCAGCCAAGGGGGACTAGCGGGAGTAGGGACCGGGGAGCTGTTTTTT.

This clone occurred a few times. The J gene is TRBJ2-3, the V gene TRBV7-9; D is unresolved. This CDR3 has 15 residues. Germline CDR1 is SEHNR and CDR2 is FQNEAQ (reference sequence). V lost 0 bases and J lost 1, with 8 bases in between. CDR3 protein: CASSLAEYGTDTQYF. The CDR3 coding sequence is TGTGCCAGCAGCTTAGCCGAGTACGGCACAGATACGCAGTATTTT.

This chain connects TRBV5-8 to TRBJ2-4; 7 bases align to TRBD2. The CDR3 runs 17 residues. Germline V lookup: CDR1 SGHTS, CDR2 YDEGEE. The V and J ends lost 3 bases and 0 bases, in that order; junction bases with no gene match: 9. Here the CDR3 reads CASSSPRLALAKNIQYF. The CDR3 region has the DNA TGTGCCAGCAGCTCGCCCCGACTAGCCTTAGCCAAAAACATTCAGTACTTC.

Details on this clone: In the same sample, other DNA sequences code for this CDR3. The chain carries TRBV7-2 and TRBJ2-3; D not certain. Trimming left V 5 bases short and J 2 bases short, with 5 bases between. Germline CDR1 SGHTA, CDR2 FQGNSA. This CDR3 is 12 amino acids long. CDR3 in amino acids: CASSPYTDTQYF. The CDR3 nucleotides read TGTGCCAGCAGCCCCTACACAGATACGCAGTATTTT.

This clone was observed at least ten times. The chain joins TRBV30 to TRBJ2-1; D is perhaps TRBD2 (5 bases). Per the germline V gene, CDR1 is GTSNPN and CDR2 is SVGIG (reference sequence). The CDR3 totals 14 residues. Trimming stripped 5 bases from V and 3 bases from J, with 14 bases between. For the CDR3, the DNA is TGTGCCTGGGGACTCCGGCTTGACTACAATGAGCAGTTCTTC. Its protein is CAWGLRLDYNEQFF.

This clone was observed a few times. This chain links TRBV10-1 with TRBJ2-7; D possibly uses TRBD1 or TRBD2 (5 bases each). The germline V gene has CDR1 WNHNN and CDR2 SYGVQD (reference sequence). The CDR3 covers 13 residues. The V gene lost 3 bases and the J gene lost 3 bases, with 9 bases spanning the gap. CDR3 sequence reads: CASSEGTLYEQYF. The CDR3 bases are TGCGCCAGCAGTGAAGGGACCCTCTACGAGCAGTACTTC.

This clone was seen a handful of times. The sample carries other DNA sequences with the same CDR3. The rearrangement uses TRBV27 and TRBJ2-7, with a tentative D call TRBD2 (6 bases). The CDR3 runs 15 residues. Looked up from germline, CDR1 is MNHEY and CDR2 is SMNVEV (reference sequence). The V end lost 5 bases, the J end lost 0 bases, and 14 bases lay between the germline ends. CDR3 residues: CASSLFAGSSYEQYF. In nucleotides, the CDR3 is TGTGCCAGCAGTCTCTTCGCCGGGAGCTCCTACGAGCAGTACTTC.

The chain has TRBV9 and TRBJ2-3; D may match TRBD1 or TRBD2 (6 bases each). CDR1 and CDR2 (germline): SGDLS, YYNGEE. CDR3 length equals 16 residues. The ends were cut back, 0 bases at V and 4 bases at J, with 15 bases in the middle. CDR3 amino acids: CASSVVPLGGADTQYF. CDR3 bases: TGTGCCAGCAGCGTAGTCCCCTTGGGGGGCGCAGATACGCAGTATTTT.

The table lists this clone with a few counts. This chain uses TRBV11-3 with TRBJ2-2; 9 bases agree with TRBD2. V lost 2 bases, J lost 3 bases, and 7 bases stayed unmatched. From germline, CDR1 is SGHNT and CDR2 YENEEA. CDR3 length equals 17 residues. CDR3 nucleotides: TGTGCCAGCAGCTTAACCAGACTAGCGGCCTACACCGGGGAGCTGTTTTTT. It yields the protein CASSLTRLAAYTGELFF.

The V and J genes are TRBV6-6 and TRBJ1-5; 7 bases match TRBD1. Germline assignment: CDR1 MNHNY and CDR2 SVGAGI (reference sequence). The CDR3 covers 15 residues. V shed 5 bases, J shed 5 bases, and the junction held 9 bases outside the gene matches. This CDR3 is CASSKRQGWDQPQHF. The CDR3 DNA reads TGTGCCAGCAGTAAACGACAGGGATGGGATCAGCCCCAGCATTTT.